A selection of T cell receptor beta chains follows, all from one sample in a study of blood T cell repertoires in COVID-19. Using immunoSEQ multiplex PCR, the repertoire was profiled, and TCRdb retains in-frame clones only, with some absent. The table includes 220,000 or so clones, about 80% detected once. The sample comprised PBMCs or T cells enriched from blood (not recorded which). Every receptor here comes from a woman in her thirties or forties with acute COVID-19. Each CDR3 is given with its conserved first and last residue. D genes are given only for firm matches. Clone size appears in some rows only: once, few, many, or a class for an expanded clone.

d_gene,j_gene,abundance,v_gene,len,CDR3aa,CDR3nt
TRBD1,TRBJ1-2,NA,TRBV7-9,14,CASSLATGAVGYTF,TGTGCCAGCAGCTTAGCGACAGGGGCGGTCGGCTACACCTTC
TRBD1,TRBJ1-2,NA,TRBV28,14,CASSDRGRNYGYTF,TGTGCCAGCAGTGACAGGGGGAGGAACTATGGCTACACCTTC
TRBD2,TRBJ2-1,NA,TRBV5-1,15,CASSSASGRVDEQFF,TGCGCCAGCAGCTCAGCTAGCGGGAGGGTCGATGAGCAGTTCTTC
TRBD2,TRBJ2-7,NA,TRBV11-2,13,CASSSAGGTEQYF,TGTGCCAGCAGCTCCGCGGGGGGGACCGAGCAGTACTTC
NA,TRBJ2-2,NA,TRBV6-2/TRBV6-3,16,CASSWGGGPGGGELFF,TGTGCCAGCAGTTGGGGCGGGGGCCCTGGTGGCGGGGAGCTGTTTTTT
NA,TRBJ2-1,NA,TRBV5-1,16,CASSLDGLRSYNEQFF,TGCGCCAGCAGCTTGGATGGACTACGCTCCTACAATGAGCAGTTCTTC
NA,TRBJ1-3,NA,TRBV4-2,15,CASSQDILSGNTIYF,TGTGCCAGCAGCCAAGACATACTCTCTGGAAACACCATATATTTT
NA,TRBJ1-1,NA,TRBV11-2,14,CASSQTGYYTEAFF,TGTGCCAGCAGCCAGACAGGATACTACACTGAAGCTTTCTTT
NA,TRBJ1-1,NA,TRBV3-1/TRBV3-2,15,CASSQAGAGNTEAFF,TGTGCCAGCAGCCAAGCAGGGGCAGGCAACACTGAAGCTTTCTTT
NA,TRBJ1-2,NA,TRBV18,15,CASSPKGVPSYGYTF,TGTGCCAGCTCACCGAAAGGGGTCCCCTCCTATGGCTACACCTTC
TRBD1,TRBJ1-2,NA,TRBV10-3,15,CAISEDAGTDYGYTF,TGTGCCATCAGTGAGGACGCCGGGACAGACTATGGCTACACCTTC
TRBD1,TRBJ2-7,NA,TRBV5-3,18,CARKKSPLRDRGSYEQYF,TGTGCCAGAAAAAAGTCCCCTCTGAGAGACAGGGGTTCCTACGAGCAGTACTTC
TRBD1,TRBJ1-4,once,TRBV2,14,CASSRQGDNEKLFF,TGTGCCAGCAGCAGACAGGGCGATAATGAAAAACTGTTTTTT
NA,TRBJ1-5,NA,TRBV7-8,15,CASSIIRGVNQPQHF,TGTGCCAGCAGCATAATCCGGGGGGTCAATCAGCCCCAGCATTTT
NA,TRBJ2-1,many,TRBV3-1/TRBV3-2,14,CASSQDERVGEQFF,TGTGCCAGCAGCCAAGATGAGCGGGTGGGTGAGCAGTTCTTC
NA,TRBJ1-2,NA,TRBV29-1,15,CSVVAFRSLQFGYTF,TGCAGCGTCGTTGCGTTTAGGAGCCTACAATTTGGCTACACCTTC
TRBD1,TRBJ2-2,NA,TRBV5-6,18,CASSSYRGQIANTGELFF,TGTGCCAGCAGCAGCTACAGGGGGCAAATCGCGAACACCGGGGAGCTGTTTTTT
NA,TRBJ2-3,NA,TRBV11-2,13,CASSSGPTDTQYF,TGTGCCAGCAGCTCTGGGCCCACAGATACGCAGTATTTT
NA,TRBJ1-4,NA,TRBV4-1,16,CASSRAGVGTNEKLFF,TGCGCCAGCAGCAGGGCAGGGGTCGGAACTAATGAAAAACTGTTTTTT
TRBD1,TRBJ1-3,once,TRBV5-8,17,CASSYPQGDGAGNTIYF,TGTGCCAGCAGCTACCCCCAGGGGGACGGCGCCGGAAACACCATATATTTT
NA,TRBJ2-3,NA,TRBV5-4,16,CASSLSGTASTDTQYF,TGTGCCAGCAGCCTGTCAGGAACAGCTAGCACAGATACGCAGTATTTT
NA,TRBJ1-2,NA,TRBV11-1,16,CASSQFGARRAYGYTF,TGTGCCAGCAGCCAGTTTGGGGCGCGAAGGGCATATGGCTACACCTTC
NA,TRBJ2-1,NA,TRBV11-2,12,CASSAPFDEQFF,TGTGCCAGCAGCGCGCCGTTCGATGAGCAGTTCTTC
TRBD2,TRBJ2-5,once,TRBV5-4,16,CASSRGLAGLQETQYF,TGTGCCAGCAGCCGCGGACTAGCGGGCCTTCAAGAGACCCAGTACTTC
NA,TRBJ2-3,once,TRBV7-2,16,CASSYRGGTSTDTQYF,TGTGCCAGCAGCTACCGCGGAGGGACTAGCACAGATACGCAGTATTTT
NA,TRBJ1-5,once,TRBV2,14,CASSGEKGNQPQHF,TGTGCCAGCAGTGGGGAGAAGGGCAATCAGCCCCAGCATTTT
TRBD1,TRBJ2-5,NA,TRBV18,16,CASSAGQGKRQETQYF,TGTGCCAGCTCAGCGGGACAGGGAAAACGCCAAGAGACCCAGTACTTC
NA,TRBJ1-6,NA,TRBV18,17,CANLPGERGNPLSPLHF,TGTGCCAACCTTCCGGGTGAGAGGGGGAACCCTCTTTCACCCCTCCACTTT
TRBD2,TRBJ2-1,many,TRBV28,15,CASSIAGGAYNEQFF,TGTGCCAGCAGCATAGCGGGAGGGGCCTACAATGAGCAGTTCTTC
TRBD1,TRBJ2-7,NA,TRBV5-1,14,CASSGIGTVNEQYF,TGCGCCAGCAGCGGCATTGGGACAGTCAACGAGCAGTACTTC
TRBD1,TRBJ1-1,NA,TRBV3-1/TRBV3-2,13,CASSRPGTGEAFF,TGTGCCAGCAGCCGGCCCGGGACAGGTGAAGCTTTCTTT
TRBD1,TRBJ2-7,NA,TRBV5-1,14,CASSWTGVSYEQYF,TGCGCCAGCAGCTGGACAGGGGTTTCATACGAGCAGTACTTC
NA,TRBJ1-5,NA,TRBV25-1,13,CASQGLLNQPQHF,TGTGCCAGCCAGGGACTGCTCAATCAGCCCCAGCATTTT
NA,TRBJ1-2,NA,TRBV7-9,12,CASSSADYGYTF,TGTGCCAGCAGCTCGGCGGATTATGGCTACACCTTC
TRBD1,TRBJ2-1,NA,TRBV19,15,CASSSGTGSYNEQFF,TGTGCCAGTAGTAGCGGGACAGGGTCCTACAATGAGCAGTTCTTC
NA,TRBJ2-2,NA,TRBV19,14,CASSLQGITGELFF,TGTGCCAGTAGCTTACAGGGAATTACCGGGGAGCTGTTTTTT
TRBD1,TRBJ2-2,NA,TRBV4-3,16,CASSQNRDRGTGELFF,TGCGCCAGCAGCCAAAACCGGGACAGGGGCACCGGGGAGCTGTTTTTT
TRBD1,TRBJ2-3,NA,TRBV11-2,15,CASSSRQGATDTQYF,TGTGCCAGCAGCTCGCGACAGGGGGCAACAGATACGCAGTATTTT
NA,TRBJ2-1,NA,TRBV10-3,12,CAIGPRDNEQFF,TGTGCCATCGGGCCCAGGGACAATGAGCAGTTCTTC
NA,TRBJ1-1,NA,TRBV7-9,13,CASSLTVNTEAFF,TGTGCCAGCAGCTTGACAGTGAACACTGAAGCTTTCTTT
TRBD1,TRBJ1-2,NA,TRBV7-2,11,CATGRGYGYTF,TGTGCGACGGGCAGGGGGTATGGCTACACCTTC
NA,TRBJ1-4,NA,TRBV4-2,14,CASSKGQVNEKLFF,TGTGCCAGCAGCAAGGGGCAGGTTAATGAAAAACTGTTTTTT
TRBD2,TRBJ2-1,NA,TRBV7-9,12,CASSTPSGQQFF,TGTGCCAGCAGCACCCCTAGCGGGCAGCAGTTCTTC
NA,TRBJ1-1,NA,TRBV14,15,CASSQARGGRTEAFF,TGTGCCAGCAGCCAAGCGCGGGGCGGAAGGACTGAAGCTTTCTTT
TRBD2,TRBJ2-1,NA,TRBV28,17,CASSPRLAGGPRNEQFF,TGTGCCAGCAGCCCTCGACTAGCGGGAGGGCCAAGGAATGAGCAGTTCTTC
TRBD2,TRBJ2-1,NA,TRBV3-1/TRBV3-2,17,CASSQEILAGRYNEQFF,TGTGCCAGCAGCCAAGAAATACTAGCGGGAAGGTACAATGAGCAGTTCTTC
TRBD1,TRBJ1-3,NA,TRBV20-1,16,CSASDGTGSSGNTIYF,TGCAGTGCTAGTGACGGGACAGGGAGCTCTGGAAACACCATATATTTT
TRBD1,TRBJ2-5,NA,TRBV18,14,CASSPGQTQETQYF,TGTGCCAGCTCACCGGGACAGACTCAAGAGACCCAGTACTTC
TRBD1,TRBJ2-7,NA,TRBV7-9,17,CASSLAAARDRTYEQYF,TGTGCCAGCAGCTTAGCGGCCGCGCGGGACAGGACATACGAGCAGTACTTC
NA,TRBJ2-7,once,TRBV10-1,17,CASSDLVTRKGTDEQYF,TGCGCCAGCAGTGACCTCGTGACACGGAAAGGGACTGACGAGCAGTACTTC
NA,TRBJ2-6,NA,TRBV28,16,CASRRQLSSGANVLTF,TGTGCCAGCCGAAGACAACTCAGCTCTGGGGCCAACGTCCTGACTTTC
TRBD1,TRBJ1-3,few,TRBV3-1/TRBV3-2,16,CASSVTGDLNGNTIYF,TGTGCCAGCAGCGTAACAGGGGATCTGAACGGAAACACCATATATTTT